The source of this TCR beta chain is a study of radiotherapy plus CTLA-4 blockade in lung cancer. Sequencing used immunoSEQ multiplex PCR; TCRdb keeps in-frame clones, though not all of them. The sample gives roughly 58,000 clones, around 80% of which show up once; 6.1% is in the top ten. Germline loops: CDR1 SGHNT, CDR2 YYREEE (reference sequence). Trimming at V came to 0 bases and at J to 3 bases, leaving 5 bases not matched to a gene. The CDR3 runs 16 residues. The chain recombines TRBV5-4 with TRBJ2-3; 9 positions match TRBD2. Sequencing used peripheral blood, obtained from a patient treated with radiotherapy plus ipilimumab. This TCR was recovered from a human donor with non-small cell lung cancer whose response to radiotherapy plus ipilimumab could not be evaluated. The CDR3, as DNA: TGTGCCAGCAGCTTGGTAGGGCGGGAGGGAACAGATACGCAGTATTTT. This encodes CASSLVGREGTDTQYF.